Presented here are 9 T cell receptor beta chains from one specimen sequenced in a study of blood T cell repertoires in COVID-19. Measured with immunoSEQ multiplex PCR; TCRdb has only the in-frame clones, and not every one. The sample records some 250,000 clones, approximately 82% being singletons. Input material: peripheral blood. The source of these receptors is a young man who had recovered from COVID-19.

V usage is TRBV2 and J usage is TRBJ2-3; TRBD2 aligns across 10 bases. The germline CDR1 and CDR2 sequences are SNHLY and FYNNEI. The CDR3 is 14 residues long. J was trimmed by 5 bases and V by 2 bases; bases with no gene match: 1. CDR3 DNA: TGTGCCAGCAGTGAACAGCGGGGGGGAGATACGCAGTATTTT. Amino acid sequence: CASSEQRGGDTQYF.

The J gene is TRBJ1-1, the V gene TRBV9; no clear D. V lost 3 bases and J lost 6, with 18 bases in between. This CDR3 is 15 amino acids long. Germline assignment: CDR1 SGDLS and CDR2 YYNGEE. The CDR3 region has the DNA TGTGCCAGCAGCGGAGAACAAGGGTTGAGGGCTGAAGCTTTCTTT. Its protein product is CASSGEQGLRAEAFF.

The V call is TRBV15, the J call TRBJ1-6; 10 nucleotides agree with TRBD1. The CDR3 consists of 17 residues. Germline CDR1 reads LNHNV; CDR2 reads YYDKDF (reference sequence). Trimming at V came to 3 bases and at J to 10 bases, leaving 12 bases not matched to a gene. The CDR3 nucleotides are TGTGCCACCAGCAGGACAGGGGGCAGGGGATGGATGTCACCCCTCCACTTT. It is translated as CATSRTGGRGWMSPLHF. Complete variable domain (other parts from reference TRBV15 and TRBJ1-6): DAMVIQNPRYQVTQFGKPVTLSCSQTLNHNVMYWYQQKSSQAPKLLFHYYDKDFNNEADTPDNFQSRRPNTSFCFLDIRSPGLGDTAMYLCATSRTGGRGWMSPLHFGNGTRLTVT.

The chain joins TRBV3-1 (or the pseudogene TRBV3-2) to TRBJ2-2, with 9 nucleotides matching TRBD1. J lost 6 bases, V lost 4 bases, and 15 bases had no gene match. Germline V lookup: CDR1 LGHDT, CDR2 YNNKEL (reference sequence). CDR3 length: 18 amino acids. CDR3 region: CASSLLSGTGSLAGELFF. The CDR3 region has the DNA TGTGCCAGCAGCCTTTTATCCGGGACAGGGTCTTTAGCCGGGGAGCTGTTTTTT.

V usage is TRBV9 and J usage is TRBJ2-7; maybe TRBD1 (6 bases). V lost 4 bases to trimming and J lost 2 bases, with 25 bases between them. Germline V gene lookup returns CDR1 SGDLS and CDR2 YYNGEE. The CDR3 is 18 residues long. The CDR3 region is CASSPGRGHSPNTYEQYF. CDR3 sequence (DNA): TGTGCCAGCAGCCCTGGCAGGGGACATAGCCCAAACACCTACGAGCAGTACTTC.

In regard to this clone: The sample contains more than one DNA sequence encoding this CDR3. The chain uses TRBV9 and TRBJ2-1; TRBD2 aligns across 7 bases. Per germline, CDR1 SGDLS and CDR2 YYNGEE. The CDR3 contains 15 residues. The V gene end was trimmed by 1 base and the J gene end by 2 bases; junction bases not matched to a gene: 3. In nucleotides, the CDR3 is TGTGCCAGCAGCGTATCGGGGGGAACCTACAATGAGCAGTTCTTC. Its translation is CASSVSGGTYNEQFF.

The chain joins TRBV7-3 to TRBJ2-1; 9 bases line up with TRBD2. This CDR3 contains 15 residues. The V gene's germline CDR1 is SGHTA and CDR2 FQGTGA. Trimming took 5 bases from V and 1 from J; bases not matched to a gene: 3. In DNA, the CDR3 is TGTGCCAGCAGCCAGAGCGGGGGGTCCTACAATGAGCAGTTCTTC. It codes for CASSQSGGSYNEQFF.

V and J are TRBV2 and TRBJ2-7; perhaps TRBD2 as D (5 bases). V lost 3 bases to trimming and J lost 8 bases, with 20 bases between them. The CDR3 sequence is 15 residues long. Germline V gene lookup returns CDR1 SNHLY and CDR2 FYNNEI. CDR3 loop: CASSEQAGGGLKQYF. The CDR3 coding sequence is TGTGCCAGCAGTGAGCAGGCGGGCGGTGGATTAAAGCAGTACTTC. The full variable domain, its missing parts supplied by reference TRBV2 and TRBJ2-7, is EPEVTQTPSHQVTQMGQEVILRCVPISNHLYFYWYRQILGQKVEFLVSFYNNEISEKSEIFDDQFSVERPDGSNFTLKIRSTKLEDSAMYFCASSEQAGGGLKQYFGPGTRLTVT.

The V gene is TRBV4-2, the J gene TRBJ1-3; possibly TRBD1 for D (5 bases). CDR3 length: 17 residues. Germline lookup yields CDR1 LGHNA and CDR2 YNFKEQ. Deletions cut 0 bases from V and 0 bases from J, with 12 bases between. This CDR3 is CASSQETTDISGNTIYF. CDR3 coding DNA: TGTGCCAGCAGCCAAGAAACGACAGACATCTCTGGAAACACCATATATTTT.